Listed below are T cell receptor beta chains from one sample, sequenced in a study of blood T cell repertoires in COVID-19. TCRdb's table, derived via immunoSEQ multiplex PCR, lists solely in-frame clones and lacks some. The table shows about 250,000 clones, with around 85% occurring only once. The specimen was peripheral blood. These receptors came from a human donor with COVID-19, enrolled during active disease. The donor label of this sample is uncertain. Each CDR3 is given without its conserved first and last residue. The order of the fields is clone size, V gene, CDR3 protein. Clone size is stated in some rows and not others, as once, few, many or a class when expanded.

clone_size: NA; v_call: TRBV12-3/TRBV12-4; cdr3_aa: ASSRRGEQY
clone_size: NA; v_call: TRBV28; cdr3_aa: ASRIHLGQWNTEAF
clone_size: NA; v_call: TRBV19; cdr3_aa: ASSQGAVEGNEQF
clone_size: once; v_call: TRBV14; cdr3_aa: ASSQYHEGFSGANVLT
clone_size: NA; v_call: TRBV6-1; cdr3_aa: ASSEGDRMAYEQY
clone_size: NA; v_call: TRBV5-8; cdr3_aa: ASSLVSGSFGNEQF
clone_size: NA; v_call: TRBV5-1; cdr3_aa: ASSPSPRGSYNSPLH
clone_size: NA; v_call: TRBV4-3; cdr3_aa: ASSRGSSGNEQF
clone_size: NA; v_call: TRBV7-2; cdr3_aa: ASSSDRFGTEAF
clone_size: NA; v_call: TRBV12-3/TRBV12-4; cdr3_aa: ASSRQDTYEQY
clone_size: once; v_call: TRBV2; cdr3_aa: ASSARRAISTDTQY
clone_size: NA; v_call: TRBV6-5; cdr3_aa: ASRRDGNTEAF
clone_size: NA; v_call: TRBV18; cdr3_aa: ASSADRGETDTQY
clone_size: NA; v_call: TRBV18; cdr3_aa: ASSPPTGGYQETQY
clone_size: NA; v_call: TRBV4-2; cdr3_aa: ASSPYSGSSYEQY
clone_size: NA; v_call: TRBV5-1; cdr3_aa: ASSLVTQQETQY
clone_size: NA; v_call: TRBV7-3; cdr3_aa: ASSLNVGGLDTQY
clone_size: NA; v_call: TRBV28; cdr3_aa: ASSLGGRDEAF
clone_size: NA; v_call: TRBV10-3; cdr3_aa: AISETPNYGYT
clone_size: NA; v_call: TRBV7-2; cdr3_aa: ASSGRLAGGVDEQY
clone_size: NA; v_call: TRBV4-3; cdr3_aa: ASSALTGEQY
clone_size: NA; v_call: TRBV5-4; cdr3_aa: ASSLEPGRGEKLF
clone_size: NA; v_call: TRBV13; cdr3_aa: ASSLGLGRALGGETQY
clone_size: NA; v_call: TRBV29-1; cdr3_aa: SVEERPGVYGYT
clone_size: NA; v_call: TRBV7-9; cdr3_aa: ASSFGGSDNEQF
clone_size: NA; v_call: TRBV28; cdr3_aa: ASSLSEGRYEAF
clone_size: NA; v_call: TRBV28; cdr3_aa: ASSLLRGRLYEQY
clone_size: NA; v_call: TRBV6-5; cdr3_aa: ASSYSRGGNSPLH
clone_size: NA; v_call: TRBV11-3; cdr3_aa: ASSLERDNEQY
clone_size: NA; v_call: TRBV10-3; cdr3_aa: AIMSGTISYEQY
clone_size: once; v_call: TRBV19; cdr3_aa: ASSIRGQAF
clone_size: once; v_call: TRBV30; cdr3_aa: AWSVGTGGYWTIGNTIY
clone_size: NA; v_call: TRBV4-3; cdr3_aa: ASSPSGQGNSPLH
clone_size: NA; v_call: TRBV19; cdr3_aa: ASSMGSTGGINEQF
clone_size: once; v_call: TRBV10-3; cdr3_aa: ATPPPAGVKRLWYEQY
clone_size: NA; v_call: TRBV6-2/TRBV6-3; cdr3_aa: ASSYVSGSEVTGELF
clone_size: NA; v_call: TRBV28; cdr3_aa: ASSRTGLAAREQY
clone_size: few; v_call: TRBV3-1/TRBV3-2; cdr3_aa: ASSQFLQGVNTEAF
clone_size: NA; v_call: TRBV5-1; cdr3_aa: ASSLGGGAPKF